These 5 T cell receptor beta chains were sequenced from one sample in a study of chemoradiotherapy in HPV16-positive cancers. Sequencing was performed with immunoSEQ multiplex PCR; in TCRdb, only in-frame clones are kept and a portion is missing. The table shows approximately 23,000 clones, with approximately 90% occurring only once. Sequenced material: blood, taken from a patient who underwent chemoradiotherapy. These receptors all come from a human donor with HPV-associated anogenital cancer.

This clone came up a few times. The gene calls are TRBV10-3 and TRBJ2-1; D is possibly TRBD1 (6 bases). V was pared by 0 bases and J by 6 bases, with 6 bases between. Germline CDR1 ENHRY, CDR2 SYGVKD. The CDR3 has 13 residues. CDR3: CAISESGGNEQFF. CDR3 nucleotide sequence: TGTGCCATCAGTGAGTCAGGGGGCAATGAGCAGTTCTTC.

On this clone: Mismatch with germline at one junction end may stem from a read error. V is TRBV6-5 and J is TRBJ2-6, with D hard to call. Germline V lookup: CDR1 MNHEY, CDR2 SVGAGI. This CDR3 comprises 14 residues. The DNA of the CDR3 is TGTGCCAGCAGCTACTATCCCGGGGCCAACGTCCTGACTTTC. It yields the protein CASSYYPGANVLTF.

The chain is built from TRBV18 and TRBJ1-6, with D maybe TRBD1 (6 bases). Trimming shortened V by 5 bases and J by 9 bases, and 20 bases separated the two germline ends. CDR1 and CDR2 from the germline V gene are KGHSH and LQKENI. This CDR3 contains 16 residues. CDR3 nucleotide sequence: TGTGCCAGCTCAGACCTCGGGGGCCGGACCCCTTCACCCCTCCACTTT. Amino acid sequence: CASSDLGGRTPSPLHF. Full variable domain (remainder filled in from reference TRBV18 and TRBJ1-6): NAGVMQNPRHLVRRRGQEARLRCSPMKGHSHVYWYRQLPEEGLKFMVYLQKENIIDESGMPKERFSAEFPKEGPSILRIQQVVRGDSAAYFCASSDLGGRTPSPLHFGNGTRLTVT.

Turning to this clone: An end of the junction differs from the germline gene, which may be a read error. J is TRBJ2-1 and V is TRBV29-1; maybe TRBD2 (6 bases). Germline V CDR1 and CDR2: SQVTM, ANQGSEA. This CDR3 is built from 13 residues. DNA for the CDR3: TGCAGCGTTGATGCGGGGAGATACACTGAGCAGTTCTTC. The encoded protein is CSVDAGRYTEQFF.

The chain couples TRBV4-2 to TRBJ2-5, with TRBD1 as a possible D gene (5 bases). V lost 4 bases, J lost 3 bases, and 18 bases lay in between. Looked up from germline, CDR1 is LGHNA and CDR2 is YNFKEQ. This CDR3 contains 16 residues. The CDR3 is CASSRGSRGLEETQYF. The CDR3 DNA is TGTGCCAGCAGCCGGGGAAGTAGGGGATTGGAAGAGACCCAGTACTTC.